This passage covers 2 T cell receptor beta chains from one sample sequenced in a study of beta chain features in type 1 diabetes. General study findings and limits: When Type 1 diabetes patients were examined, their TCRB CDR3s proved moderately but significantly shorter in all four CD4+ subsets.

As every portion of the isolated RNA was reverse transcribed, the sequencing read expressed TCRB transcripts. Repertoires were generated with immunoSEQ multiplex PCR, while TCRdb's copy carries only in-frame clones and drops some. In the table there are about 740,000 clones, around an eighth of which are singletons. These receptors have no identified antigens. The material sequenced was naive CD4+ T cells from blood. These receptor sequences come from a young man with type 1 diabetes.

This clone was counted a few times. The chain employs TRBV30 and TRBJ2-7, with TRBD2 as a possible D gene (5 bases). There are 11 residues in the CDR3. Germline CDR1 GTSNPN, CDR2 SVGIG (reference sequence). The V and J ends lost 1 base and 7 bases respectively, with 8 bases between them. CDR3 loop: CAWSGGWEQYF. CDR3 nucleotide sequence: TGTGCCTGGAGTGGAGGGTGGGAGCAGTACTTC.

V is TRBV10-3 and J is TRBJ2-7, with a weak D call TRBD1 (6 bases). V was cut by 10 bases and J by 4 bases, with 17 bases left in between. The CDR3 runs to 13 residues. Looked up from germline, CDR1 is ENHRY and CDR2 is SYGVKD. The CDR3: CATVGHGTYEQYF. The CDR3 DNA sequence: TGTGCCACCGTGGGACACGGTACATACGAGCAGTACTTC.